The 14 T cell receptor beta chains below were found in one sample sequenced in a study of blood T cell repertoires in COVID-19. Assay: immunoSEQ multiplex PCR; the TCRdb copy retains only in-frame clones and omits some. The repertoire holds roughly 38,000 clones, around 81% seen once, with 39% in the top ten. The material sequenced was peripheral blood. The receptors here all came from a man aged 40-55 years with active or convalescent COVID-19.

V gene TRBV27 combines with J gene TRBJ1-6, with 7 bases aligning to TRBD1. V lost 8 bases to trimming and J lost 5 bases; unmatched junction nucleotides: 6. The CDR3 contains 14 residues. CDR1 is MNHEY, CDR2 SMNVEV, per germline (reference sequence). The CDR3 here is CASHRGQNNSPLHF. The CDR3 nucleotides read TGTGCCAGCCACCGGGGACAGAATAATTCACCCCTCCACTTT.

The chain recombines TRBV14 with TRBJ1-6; TRBD1 matches 7 bases. CDR3 length equals 19 residues. Germline lookup yields CDR1 SGHDN and CDR2 FVKESK. V lost 1 base to trimming and J lost 1 base; unmatched junction nucleotides: 10. The CDR3 nucleotides are TGTGCCAGCAGCCAAGCACCGGGACAGAGCAAGTCCTATAATTCACCCCTCCACTTT. It yields the protein CASSQAPGQSKSYNSPLHF.

This clone was recorded only once. This CDR3 is CASKRVSTEAFF. DNA of the CDR3: TGTGCCAGCAAGAGGGTGAGTACTGAAGCTTTCTTT. J is TRBJ1-1 and V is TRBV12-3 or TRBV12-4; D call uncertain. The CDR3 has 12 residues. V was pared by 7 bases and J by 5 bases, with 11 bases between.

This sequence joins TRBV7-2 and TRBJ2-5; TRBD2 is a possible D gene (6 bases). Germline loops: CDR1 SGHTA, CDR2 FQGNSA. The CDR3 length is 14 residues. V was pared by 5 bases and J by 5 bases, with 15 bases between. This CDR3 reads CASSRSAGWETQYF. The CDR3 region has the DNA TGTGCCAGCAGCCGCTCGGCGGGGTGGGAGACCCAGTACTTC.

J is TRBJ1-6 and V is TRBV19; D may be TRBD1 (5 bases). Trimming cost V 7 bases and J 3 bases, with 13 bases left between them. Germline CDR1 and CDR2: LNHDA and SQIVND (reference sequence). This CDR3 is 15 amino acids long. This chain's CDR3 is CASTSWGLYNSPLHF. Written as DNA, the CDR3 is TGTGCCAGTACCTCATGGGGCCTCTATAATTCACCCCTCCACTTT.

This chain joins TRBV11-3 and TRBJ1-2; D uncertain. The V gene's germline CDR1 is SGHNT and CDR2 YENEEA. CDR3 size: 18 residues. Trimming stripped 5 bases from V and 0 bases from J, with 22 bases between. In nucleotides, the CDR3 is TGTGCCAGCAGCCTCGCCCGCCCCCATTCGAGGGCTAACTATGGCTACACCTTC. The encoded protein is CASSLARPHSRANYGYTF.

The chain employs TRBV2 and TRBJ2-7; D not resolved. Trimming removed 3 bases from V and 0 bases from J, with 12 bases in between. The germline gives CDR1 SNHLY, CDR2 FYNNEI. The length of the CDR3 is 15 residues. The CDR3 reads CASSERKMSSYEQYF. The DNA for the CDR3 is TGTGCCAGCAGTGAGAGGAAAATGAGCTCCTACGAGCAGTACTTC.

J is TRBJ2-4 and V is TRBV3-1 (or the pseudogene TRBV3-2), with 12 bases identical to TRBD2. CDR3 length: 14 amino acids. Germline V gene data show CDR1 as LGHDT and CDR2 as YNNKEL (reference sequence). V lost 1 base and J lost 9; bases outside the gene matches: 1. The CDR3 DNA sequence: TGTGCCAGCAGCCAAGTGACTAGCGGGGGCATTCAGTACTTC. Encoded protein: CASSQVTSGGIQYF.

Only one count was recorded for this clone. The rearrangement joins TRBV6-5 to TRBJ2-3; 9 bases are shared with TRBD1. Trimming took 6 bases from V and 3 from J; bases not matched to a gene: 7. Germline values: CDR1 MNHEY, CDR2 SVGAGI. This CDR3 has 15 amino acids. The CDR3 loop is CASSLGTGTTDTQYF. The CDR3 nucleotides are TGTGCCAGCAGCCTTGGGACAGGGACAACAGATACGCAGTATTTT.

This clone has a handful of counts. The CDR3 loop reads CASSLDLPGSTYEQYF. Here the CDR3 DNA reads TGTGCCAGCAGCTTAGATCTTCCGGGTTCAACCTACGAGCAGTACTTC. This sequence joins TRBV11-3 and TRBJ2-7; D is undetermined. The V gene lost 0 bases and the J gene lost 2 bases, with 14 bases spanning the gap. The CDR3 spans 16 residues. Germline values: CDR1 SGHNT, CDR2 YENEEA. Complete variable domain (other parts from reference TRBV11-3 and TRBJ2-7): EAGVVQSPRYKIIEKKQPVAFWCNPISGHNTLYWYLQNLGQGPELLIRYENEEAVDDSQLPKDRFSAERLKGVDSTLKIQPAELGDSAVYLCASSLDLPGSTYEQYFGPGTRLTVT.

The chain employs TRBV6-5 and TRBJ1-4; TRBD1 matches at 10 bases. V lost 5 bases, J lost 8 bases, and 2 bases stayed unmatched. The germline gives CDR1 MNHEY, CDR2 SVGAGI. This CDR3 has 13 amino acids. The CDR3 sequence: CASSPGQGEKLFF. The CDR3 DNA reads as TGTGCCAGCAGTCCGGGACAGGGGGAAAAACTGTTTTTT.

This clone is hyperexpanded in the sample. The chain carries TRBV21-1 and TRBJ2-7; TRBD1, the table's D call, lacks a check against the DNA. TRBV21-1 is annotated as a pseudogene. The CDR3 loop spans 15 amino acids. As DNA, the CDR3 is TGTGCCAGCAGCAAAGCTGGGACAGGGGGTACCGAGCAGTACTTC. It yields the protein CASSKAGTGGTEQYF.

The chain couples TRBV5-5 to TRBJ1-2; 9 bases line up with TRBD1. CDR1 is SGHKS, CDR2 YYEKEE, per germline (reference sequence). The V and J ends lost 4 bases and 3 bases, in that order; junction bases with no gene match: 7. The CDR3 sequence is 15 residues long. As DNA, the CDR3 is TGTGCCAGCAGCCTACAGGGGGCCGGGTACTATGGCTACACCTTC. As protein: CASSLQGAGYYGYTF.

A single count supports this clone. In DNA form, the CDR3 reads TGTGCCAGCAGCGGGAGAATAATCGGCGAGCAGTTCTTC. This translates into CASSGRIIGEQFF. The V call is TRBV9, the J call TRBJ2-1, with D unresolved. Germline values: CDR1 SGDLS, CDR2 YYNGEE. The length of the CDR3 is 13 residues. Trimming pared 3 bases from V and 10 bases from J, leaving 14 bases between.